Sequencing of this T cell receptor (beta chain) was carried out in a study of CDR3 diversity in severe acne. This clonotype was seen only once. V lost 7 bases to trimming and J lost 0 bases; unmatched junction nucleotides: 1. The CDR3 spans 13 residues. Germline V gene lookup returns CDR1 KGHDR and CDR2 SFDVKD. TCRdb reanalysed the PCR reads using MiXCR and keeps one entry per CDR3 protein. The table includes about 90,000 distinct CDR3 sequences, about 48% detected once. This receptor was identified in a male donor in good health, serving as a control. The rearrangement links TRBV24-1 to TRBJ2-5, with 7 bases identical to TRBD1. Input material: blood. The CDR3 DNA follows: TGTGCCACCAGAGACAGGGACCAAGAGACCCAGTACTTC. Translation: CATRDRDQETQYF.